These 3 T cell receptor beta chains share one sample of origin, sequenced in a study of post-analysis software for immune sequencing data. Study results and caveats: TRBV5-6, TRBV5-1 and TRBV20-1 were among several TRBV segments more frequent in patients than controls.

Presence of unique molecular identifiers characterized the TCR beta cDNA libraries. TCRdb reanalysed the PCR reads using MiXCR and keeps one entry per CDR3 protein. The data hold about 260,000 distinct CDR3 sequences, with 36% observed a single time. Their antigens remain unidentified. Sequenced input: blood. The receptor set was obtained from a girl between 5 and 17 years old with multiple sclerosis.

This clonotype was recorded many times. This chain links TRBV15 with TRBJ2-5, with 13 bases that match TRBD2. The CDR3 loop spans 16 amino acids. Losses at the gene ends were 5 bases for V and 4 bases for J; bases not matched to a gene: 7. The germline CDR1 and CDR2 sequences are LNHNV and YYDKDF (reference sequence). The CDR3 DNA sequence: TGTGCCACCAGCCTTGGACTAGCGGGAGTGAGAGAGACCCAGTACTTC. Translated, it gives CATSLGLAGVRETQYF.

Turning to this clonotype: This clone may be a read error of a much larger clone one base away. The chain employs TRBV19 and TRBJ2-7; D is possibly TRBD1 or TRBD2 (5 bases each). The CDR3 is 14 residues long. Germline V CDR1 and CDR2: LNHDA, SQIVND (reference sequence). The CDR3 DNA is TGTGCCAGTAGGATAGAGGGCAGGGAAGAGAGCCAGTACTTC. Its translation is CASRIEGREESQYF.

This clonotype was counted ten times or more. The rearrangement joins TRBV7-2 to TRBJ2-3; D gene unclear. V shed 1 base and J shed 11 bases, with 10 bases lying between them. CDR3 size: 12 residues. Looked up from germline, CDR1 is SGHTA and CDR2 is FQGNSA. For the CDR3, the DNA is TGTGCCAGCAGCTTAGGCGTTAGCTGGCAGTATTTT. The encoded protein is CASSLGVSWQYF.